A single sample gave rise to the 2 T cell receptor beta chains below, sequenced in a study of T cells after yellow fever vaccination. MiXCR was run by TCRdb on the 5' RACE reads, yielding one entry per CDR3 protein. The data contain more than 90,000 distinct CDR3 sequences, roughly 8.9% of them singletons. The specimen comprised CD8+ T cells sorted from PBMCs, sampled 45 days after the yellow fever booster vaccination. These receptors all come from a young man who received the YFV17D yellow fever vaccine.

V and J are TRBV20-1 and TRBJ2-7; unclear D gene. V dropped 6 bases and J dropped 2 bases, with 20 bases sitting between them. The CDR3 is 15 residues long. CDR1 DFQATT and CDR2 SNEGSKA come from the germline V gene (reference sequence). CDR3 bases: TGCAGTGCCCAACCCGACCGCCCCACCCCCTACGAGCAGTACTTC. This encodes CSAQPDRPTPYEQYF.

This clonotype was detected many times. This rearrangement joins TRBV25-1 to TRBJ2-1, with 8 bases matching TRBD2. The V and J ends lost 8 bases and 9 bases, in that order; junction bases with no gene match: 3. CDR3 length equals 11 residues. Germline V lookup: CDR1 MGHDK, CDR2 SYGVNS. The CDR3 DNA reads TGTGCCAGCGATAGCGGGGCTGAGCAGTTCTTC. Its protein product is CASDSGAEQFF.